This T cell receptor beta chain was retrieved from a study of CD8+ T cells in alopecia areata. Findings and caveats of the study: An increase in clonality over normal scalp was evident in lesional scalp, especially alopecia totalis/universalis. In patients, TCRs were shared less clearly than in mice, and HLA may possibly be involved.

This CDR3 has 15 amino acids. Trimming stripped 2 bases from V and 3 bases from J, with 15 bases between. Per the germline V gene, CDR1 is SQVTM and CDR2 is ANQGSEA. Extraction and reverse transcription of RNA yielded cDNA as the sequencing template. Sequenced by immunoSEQ multiplex PCR; TCRdb stores in-frame clones only, minus some. The table records 150,000 to 200,000 clones, 67% of them present only once. Comment on this clone: What it recognizes is unknown.

In alopecia areata patients, both lesional scalp punch biopsies and peripheral blood were collected. This chain links TRBV29-1 with TRBJ2-3; D possibly matches TRBD1 or TRBD2 (6 bases each). This specimen was CD8+ T cells sorted from blood, taken at week 0. This clonotype was obtained from a human donor with alopecia areata. CDR3 nucleotides: TGCAGCGTTGAATTGATAGGGGGGCGGACAGATACGCAGTATTTT. Protein product: CSVELIGGRTDTQYF.